Presented here are 7 T cell receptor beta chains from one specimen sequenced in a study of CDR3 diversity in severe acne. TCRdb analysed the PCR reads with MiXCR anew, one entry per CDR3 protein. The profile shows fewer than 90,000 distinct CDR3 sequences, about 49% of them singletons. Sequenced material: blood. These receptors came from a male donor with severe acne vulgaris.

The chain joins TRBV14 to TRBJ1-6, with no clear D. V lost 3 bases to trimming and J lost 5 bases, with 8 bases between them. Germline V gives CDR1 SGHDN, CDR2 FVKESK. This CDR3 region has 14 residues. The CDR3 here is CASSHFGDNSPLHF. The CDR3 bases are TGTGCCAGCAGCCACTTCGGGGATAATTCACCCCTCCACTTT.

Only a few counts were recorded for this clonotype. One junction end does not reproduce the germline sequence, and a read error may be involved. This chain joins TRBV6-5 and TRBJ1-3, with unresolved D. CDR1 MNHEY and CDR2 SVGAGI come from the germline V gene. This CDR3 comprises 14 residues. The CDR3 loop reads CAISAEHTGNTIYF. DNA for the CDR3: TGTGCCATCAGTGCAGAGCACACTGGAAACACCATATATTTT.

This sequence joins TRBV2 and TRBJ1-1, with D possibly matching TRBD1 (5 bases). The length of the CDR3 is 14 residues. CDR1 is SNHLY, CDR2 FYNNEI, per germline. With 5 bases removed from V and 3 bases from J, the gap between germline ends came to 13 bases. The CDR3 nucleotides read TGTGCCAGCAGTCGAGGGGCGGGTGACACTGAAGCTTTCTTT. The encoded protein is CASSRGAGDTEAFF.

The J gene is TRBJ2-5, the V gene TRBV10-2; 7 nucleotides agree with TRBD2. V lost 0 bases, J lost 7 bases, and 8 bases stayed unmatched. The CDR3 is made up of 15 amino acids. Germline CDR1 WSHSY, CDR2 SAAADI. The CDR3 loop is CASSESGTTRGTQYF. CDR3 DNA: TGCGCCAGCAGTGAGTCCGGGACTACTAGAGGGACCCAGTACTTC.

The chain combines TRBV6-2 or TRBV6-3 with TRBJ2-7; TRBD2 might be the D (5 bases). CDR1 is MNHEY, CDR2 SVGEGT, per germline. V gave up 4 bases and J gave up 5 bases, with 15 bases separating them. The CDR3 is made up of 14 amino acids. DNA of the CDR3: TGTGCCAGCAGTTCCGAAGAGGGCCTCAACGAGCAGTACTTC. Its translation: CASSSEEGLNEQYF.

This clonotype was counted a single time. A much larger clonotype is one base distant, so this may be a read error. The V gene is TRBV20-1, the J gene TRBJ1-1; D is possibly TRBD1 (5 bases). Germline loops: CDR1 DFQATT, CDR2 SNEGSKA (reference sequence). The CDR3 length is 13 residues. The CDR3 sequence is CSARLGRNTEASF. The CDR3 DNA reads TGCAGTGCTAGACTGGGACGGAACACTGAAGCTTCCTTT.

On this clonotype: A much larger clone sits a single nucleotide away, making a read error possible. V usage is TRBV6-2 or TRBV6-3 and J usage is TRBJ2-7, with 9 nucleotides matching TRBD1. This CDR3 is 15 amino acids long. Germline CDR1 and CDR2: MNHEY and SVGEGT. The CDR3 region has the DNA TGTGCCAGCTCATGGGACAGGGTCAGCTCCTGCGAGCAGTACTTC. Residues: CASSWDRVSSCEQYF.